Following are 16 T cell receptor beta chains from one sample sequenced in a study of blood T cells in healthy people across ages. Through a sample-barcoded 5' primer and a J-beta primer mix, a second PCR was run for roughly 6 to 11 cycles. TCRdb recomputed calls from the 5' RACE reads with MiXCR, one row per CDR3 protein. The repertoire holds roughly 1.5 million distinct CDR3 sequences, with less than 45% as singletons. Sequencing was done on a sample of blood. The origin of the receptors is a woman aged 18 to 35 in good health.

As concerns this clonotype: One junction end does not reproduce the germline sequence, and a read error may be involved. The V call is TRBV6-5, the J call TRBJ2-1, with a tentative D call TRBD2 (5 bases). The DNA matches TRBJ2-7 better at its end, which makes the J call doubtful. Per the germline V gene, CDR1 is MNHEY and CDR2 is SVGAGI. The CDR3 has 15 amino acids. This CDR3 is CVSSYREGSYNEQYF. Written as DNA, the CDR3 is TGTGTCAGCAGTTACCGGGAAGGCTCCTACAATGAGCAGTACTTC.

V usage is TRBV29-1 and J usage is TRBJ2-7, with TRBD2 identical over 8 bases. The germline CDR1 and CDR2 sequences are SQVTM and ANQGSEA. There are 13 residues in the CDR3. Germline trimming cut 7 bases from V and 0 bases from J; bases unmatched to any gene: 5. CDR3 sequence: CSGGRPSSYEQYF. The CDR3 region has the DNA TGCAGCGGCGGGAGGCCGAGCTCCTACGAGCAGTACTTC.

This clonotype was seen a handful of times. The genes are TRBV7-2 and TRBJ2-4; the D is unclear. V was clipped by 5 bases and J by 2 bases, with 4 bases between them. Germline V lookup: CDR1 SGHTA, CDR2 FQGNSA. CDR3 length equals 12 residues. The CDR3 spells CASSASKNIQYF. Written as DNA, the CDR3 is TGTGCCAGCAGCGCCTCCAAAAACATTCAGTACTTC.

In its sample, this clonotype was seen once. V gene TRBV7-9 combines with J gene TRBJ2-7; the D is unclear. Germline assignment: CDR1 SEHNR and CDR2 FQNEAQ (reference sequence). The CDR3 runs 11 residues. V was trimmed by 5 bases and J by 7 bases, leaving 9 bases between them. This CDR3 reads CASSGSVEQYF. CDR3 bases: TGTGCCAGCAGCGGCTCCGTGGAGCAGTACTTC.

This chain connects TRBV7-9 to TRBJ2-3, with D perhaps being TRBD1 or TRBD2 (5 bases each). The CDR3 covers 16 residues. Deletions cut 6 bases from V and 3 bases from J, with 19 bases between. Germline assignment: CDR1 SEHNR and CDR2 FQNEAQ (reference sequence). The CDR3 loop reads CASSPGTSGRTDTQYF. The DNA for the CDR3 is TGTGCCAGCAGTCCCGGGACGTCCGGAAGGACAGATACGCAGTATTTT.

This clonotype was seen a single time. The CDR3 DNA follows: TGTGCCACCAGCGAGGGACTGCCGCGCTCTGGGGCCAACGTCCTGACTTTC. The encoded protein is CATSEGLPRSGANVLTF. The chain is built from TRBV15 and TRBJ2-6; TRBD2 is a possible D gene (6 bases). Trimming removed 5 bases at V and 0 bases at J, with 14 bases between. Germline CDR1 and CDR2: LNHNV and YYDKDF (reference sequence). The CDR3 runs to 17 residues.

This clonotype was found a few times. This chain links TRBV7-3 with TRBJ2-3; D gene ambiguous. The CDR3 contains 14 residues. Deletions cut 4 bases from V and 1 base from J, with 9 bases between. Looked up from germline, CDR1 is SGHTA and CDR2 is FQGTGA. The CDR3: CASSSRAGTDTQYF. The DNA of the CDR3 is TGTGCCAGCAGCTCCCGGGCGGGCACAGATACGCAGTATTTT.

This chain joins TRBV29-1 and TRBJ2-3, with 13 bases lining up with TRBD2. The CDR3 runs to 14 residues. After removal of 7 bases from V and 4 bases from J, the junction contained 5 bases not matched to a gene. Germline V lookup: CDR1 SQVTM, CDR2 ANQGSEA. CDR3 coding DNA: TGCAGCGCCTCCGGGACTAGCGGGGCAGATACGCAGTATTTT. It is translated as CSASGTSGADTQYF.

This clonotype came up many times. A much larger clone sits a single nucleotide away, making a read error possible. V gene TRBV29-1 combines with J gene TRBJ2-1, with TRBD2 identical over 9 bases. Matching the DNA end better, TRBJ2-7 makes the J call doubtful. CDR3 length: 14 amino acids. Germline V gene sequence: CDR1 SQVTM, CDR2 ANQGSEA. The CDR3 bases are TGCAGCGTAGCCGGGACTAGCTCCTACAATGAGCAGTACTTC. This gives the protein CSVAGTSSYNEQYF.

This clonotype has ten or more counts. The chain joins TRBV3-1 to TRBJ1-4, with D unclear. CDR3 size: 16 residues. The V end was cut by 4 bases, the J end by 6 bases, with 18 bases between. The germline gives CDR1 LGHDT, CDR2 YNNKEL (reference sequence). In nucleotides, the CDR3 is TGTGCCAGCAGCCCCCTCTCGACTGAACTGTATGAAAAACTGTTTTTT. Its translation is CASSPLSTELYEKLFF.

This clonotype occurred a few times. This chain joins TRBV7-2 and TRBJ1-2; maybe TRBD1 (5 bases). The germline gives CDR1 SGHTA, CDR2 FQGNSA. The CDR3 totals 12 residues. The V end was cut by 5 bases, the J end by 7 bases, with 11 bases between. The CDR3 DNA reads TGTGCCAGCAGCACCCAGGGTTGTGGCTACACCTTC. It translates to CASSTQGCGYTF.

This chain uses TRBV9 with TRBJ2-7; tentatively, D is TRBD2 (5 bases). Trimming took off 0 bases at V and 3 bases at J, with 10 bases between the two ends. This CDR3 comprises 14 residues. Germline assignment: CDR1 SGDLS and CDR2 YYNGEE. CDR3 bases: TGTGCCAGCAGCGTAGCATGGGGAGTCTACGAGCAGTACTTC. This sequence encodes CASSVAWGVYEQYF. Complete variable domain (other parts from reference TRBV9 and TRBJ2-7): DSGVTQTPKHLITATGQRVTLRCSPRSGDLSVYWYQQSLDQGLQFLIQYYNGEERAKGNILERFSAQQFPDLHSELNLSSLELGDSALYFCASSVAWGVYEQYFGPGTRLTVT.

The gene calls are TRBV4-2 and TRBJ2-1, with 16 bases matching TRBD2. This CDR3 has 16 amino acids. Trimming removed 2 bases from V and 8 bases from J; junction bases left unmatched: 3. Germline values: CDR1 LGHNA, CDR2 YNFKEQ. CDR3 loop: CASSQWGLAGGDEQFF. CDR3 nucleotides: TGTGCCAGCAGCCAATGGGGACTAGCGGGAGGGGATGAGCAGTTCTTC.

In its sample, this clonotype was seen a few times. The gene calls are TRBV4-1 and TRBJ1-6; D gene unclear. Trimming took off 1 base at V and 2 bases at J, with 3 bases between the two ends. The length of the CDR3 is 14 residues. Germline-derived CDR1 and CDR2 are MGHRA and YSYEKL. The CDR3 region has the DNA TGCGCCAGCAGCCAAGGGCCCTATAATTCACCCCTCCACTTT. Amino acid sequence: CASSQGPYNSPLHF.

The chain uses TRBV4-3 and TRBJ1-1; perhaps TRBD1 as D (6 bases). This CDR3 is 14 amino acids long. Germline CDR1 reads LGHNA; CDR2 reads YSLEER. V lost 6 bases and J 5 bases, leaving 16 bases between the germline ends. This CDR3 reads CASSPGGRPTEAFF. CDR3 nucleotide sequence: TGCGCCAGCAGTCCGGGGGGCCGGCCGACTGAAGCTTTCTTT.

The chain has TRBV7-2 and TRBJ2-3; TRBD2 might be the D (6 bases). The germline V gene has CDR1 SGHTA and CDR2 FQGNSA. There are 18 residues in the CDR3. Trimming left V 5 bases short and J 0 bases short, with 21 bases between. CDR3 nucleotides: TGTGCCAGCAGCCCAGCTTATATTTCCGGGGGAAGCACAGATACGCAGTATTTT. It yields the protein CASSPAYISGGSTDTQYF.